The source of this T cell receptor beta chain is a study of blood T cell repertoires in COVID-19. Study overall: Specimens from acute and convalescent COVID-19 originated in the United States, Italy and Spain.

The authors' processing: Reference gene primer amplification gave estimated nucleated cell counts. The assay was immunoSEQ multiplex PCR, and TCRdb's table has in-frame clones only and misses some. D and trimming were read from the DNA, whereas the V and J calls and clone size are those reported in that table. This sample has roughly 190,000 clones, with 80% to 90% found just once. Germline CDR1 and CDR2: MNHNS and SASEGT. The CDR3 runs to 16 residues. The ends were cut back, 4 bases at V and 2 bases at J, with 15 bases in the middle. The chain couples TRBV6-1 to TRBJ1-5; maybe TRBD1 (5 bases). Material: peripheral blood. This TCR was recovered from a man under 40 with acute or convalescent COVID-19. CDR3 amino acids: CASSGPPGGGNQPQHF. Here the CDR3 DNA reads TGTGCCAGCAGTGGGCCCCCGGGGGGGGGCAATCAGCCCCAGCATTTT.